Each of the 5 T cell receptor beta chains below was sequenced from the same sample in a study of T cell changes during pregnancy in multiple sclerosis. TCRdb keeps only in-frame clones here, not all; method: immunoSEQ multiplex PCR. The table lists approximately 60,000 clones, roughly 87% of them singletons. The sample was peripheral blood, taken in the third trimester of pregnancy. The receptors derive from a female donor in good health, enrolled as a control in a pregnancy study.

This clone appeared a single time. This chain connects TRBV11-2 to TRBJ1-5, with unresolved D. The V gene's germline CDR1 is SGHAT and CDR2 FQNNGV. Trimming left V 2 bases short and J 2 bases short, with 10 bases between. The CDR3 runs to 15 residues. DNA for the CDR3: TGTGCCAGCAGCTTAAATCAGGCCGGCAATCAGCCCCAGCATTTT. This sequence encodes CASSLNQAGNQPQHF. The variable domain in full, completed from reference TRBV11-2 and TRBJ1-5, reads EAGVAQSPRYKIIEKRQSVAFWCNPISGHATLYWYQQILGQGPKLLIQFQNNGVVDDSQLPKDRFSAERLKGVDSTLKIQPAKLEDSAVYLCASSLNQAGNQPQHFGDGTRLSIL.

The rearrangement links TRBV9 to TRBJ1-4; D is uncertain. The CDR3 is 16 amino acids. Germline assignment: CDR1 SGDLS and CDR2 YYNGEE. Trimming shortened V by 4 bases and J by 3 bases, and 16 bases separated the two germline ends. The CDR3 is CASSSHPGYSNEKLFF. The DNA of the CDR3 is TGTGCCAGCAGCTCTCACCCGGGGTATTCTAATGAAAAACTGTTTTTT.

This clone showed up just once. The CDR3 sequence is CASSLTGGAEQFF. The CDR3, as DNA: TGTGCCAGCAGTCTGACAGGGGGCGCTGAGCAGTTCTTC. The chain has TRBV27 and TRBJ2-1, with 10 bases identical to TRBD1. The CDR3 spans 13 residues. The V gene's germline CDR1 is MNHEY and CDR2 SMNVEV (reference sequence). J lost 9 bases, V lost 5 bases, and 4 bases had no gene match.

The chain employs TRBV6-5 and TRBJ2-7; the match to TRBD2 covers 12 bases. V shed 5 bases, J shed 3 bases, and the junction held 2 bases outside the gene matches. CDR1 and CDR2 (germline): MNHEY, SVGAGI. The CDR3 is 14 residues long. CDR3: CASSRTSGIYEQYF. The CDR3 DNA sequence: TGTGCCAGCAGTCGGACTAGCGGGATCTACGAGCAGTACTTC.

The V gene is TRBV9, the J gene TRBJ2-7; TRBD1 aligns across 8 bases. The J segment lost 1 base and the V segment lost 3 bases, leaving 9 bases of the junction unmatched. This CDR3 is 16 amino acids long. In germline, CDR1 is SGDLS, CDR2 YYNGEE. The CDR3 region is CASSASGTGLSYEQYF. As DNA, the CDR3 is TGTGCCAGCAGCGCCTCCGGGACAGGTTTATCCTACGAGCAGTACTTC.